This T cell receptor (beta chain) originates from a study of blood T cells in healthy people across ages. Study background: Per two T cells, about one barcoded beta molecule was captured through template switching. Overall study findings and caveats: The fall in TCR beta diversity per million T cells was roughly linear with age.

The V gene's germline CDR1 is SGHTA and CDR2 FQGNSA. Trimming took 5 bases from V and 2 from J; bases not matched to a gene: 5. This CDR3 spans 14 amino acids. The authors ran a second PCR of roughly 6 to 11 cycles using a sample-barcoded 5' primer and a J-beta primer mix. The template-switch adaptor was a 5' adaptor with 12 random nucleotides. It tagged each cDNA molecule. TCRdb re-analysed the 5' RACE reads in MiXCR, keeping a single row per CDR3 protein. This table holds around 500,000 distinct CDR3 sequences, around 48% found once. This clonotype was seen once. Its specificity is unknown. Input material: blood. This clonotype originated in a man older than 75 in good health. V and J are TRBV7-2 and TRBJ2-7; 8 nucleotides align to TRBD1. CDR3 sequence (DNA): TGTGCCAGCAGCGTACGACAGGGGACCTACGAGCAGTACTTC. Its translation: CASSVRQGTYEQYF.